This TCR beta chain was observed in a study of post-analysis software for immune sequencing data. Study-level background: Disease courses included relapsing-remitting, secondary progressive and progressive-relapsing multiple sclerosis. Findings of the study overall: Controls had significantly higher normalized Chao1 diversity than multiple sclerosis patients. F measure showed strong co-clustering of same-batch samples. There were five TRBV segments more frequent in patients than controls, and TRBV5-6, TRBV5-1 and TRBV20-1 were among them.

V lost 8 bases and J 3 bases, leaving 10 bases between the germline ends. The CDR3 totals 13 residues. Germline V lookup: CDR1 KGHDR, CDR2 SFDVKD. This clonotype showed up many times. Its target is not known. TCR beta cDNA libraries included unique molecular identifiers. Using its own MiXCR run on the PCR reads, TCRdb lists one record per CDR3 protein. The sample has hundreds of thousands of distinct CDR3 sequences; just under 30% are singletons. The origin of this receptor is a girl aged 5 to 17 with multiple sclerosis. What was sequenced was blood. This chain joins TRBV24-1 and TRBJ1-5; possibly TRBD1 for D (6 bases). CDR3 sequence reads: CATNTGNNQPQHF. The CDR3 DNA reads as TGTGCCACCAATACAGGGAACAATCAGCCCCAGCATTTT.